The next 13 T cell receptor beta chains were all read from a single sample in a study of T cells in Graves' hyperthyroidism and ophthalmopathy. Amplified TCR beta CDR3 regions came from RNA transcripts. HTBI primers were used for first-round RT-PCR of the TCR CDR3. TCRdb ran MiXCR on the multiplex PCR reads and lists one entry per CDR3 protein. The sample holds approximately 560,000 distinct CDR3 sequences, just over 45% seen once. The specimen sequenced was peripheral blood or thyroid tissue (not recorded which). These receptors were taken from a woman between 18 and 29 years old with Graves' hyperthyroidism.

This clonotype was observed a handful of times. For the CDR3, the DNA is TGTGCCAGCAGTTACGGCCAGGGCCTCTACGAGCAGTACTTC. As protein: CASSYGQGLYEQYF. The rearrangement joins TRBV6-6 to TRBJ2-7, with a weak D call TRBD1 (5 bases). This CDR3 region has 14 residues. Trimming stripped 2 bases from V and 3 bases from J, with 11 bases between. The germline CDR1 and CDR2 sequences are MNHNY and SVGAGI (reference sequence).

The chain is built from TRBV25-1 and TRBJ1-5, with 8 bases that match TRBD1. This CDR3 is built from 16 residues. J gave up 0 bases and V 5 bases, and 6 bases lay outside the gene matches. Germline V gene lookup returns CDR1 MGHDK and CDR2 SYGVNS. CDR3 coding DNA: TGTGCCAGCAGTTTTGAACAGGGGGATAGCAATCAGCCCCAGCATTTT. As protein: CASSFEQGDSNQPQHF.

A few counts support this clonotype. V gene TRBV7-9 combines with J gene TRBJ1-1; the match to TRBD1 covers 10 bases. The J segment lost 2 bases and the V segment lost 2 bases, leaving 5 bases of the junction unmatched. The CDR3 is 16 amino acids. Germline assignment: CDR1 SEHNR and CDR2 FQNEAQ (reference sequence). CDR3 amino acids: CASSLPGQGRNTEAFF. In DNA, the CDR3 is TGTGCCAGCAGCTTACCGGGACAGGGGCGAAACACTGAAGCTTTCTTT.

This clonotype was detected a few times. The chain is built from TRBV7-9 and TRBJ1-2, with a tentative D call TRBD1 (5 bases). From germline, CDR1 is SEHNR and CDR2 FQNEAQ (reference sequence). Trimming pared 5 bases from V and 6 bases from J, leaving 13 bases between. This CDR3 is 13 amino acids long. The CDR3 reads CASSLRDLNGYTF. CDR3 bases: TGTGCCAGCAGCCTCCGGGACCTCAATGGCTACACCTTC.

The rearrangement joins TRBV12-3 or TRBV12-4 to TRBJ1-2, with D unclear. This CDR3 is 14 amino acids long. Trimming shortened V by 3 bases and J by 7 bases, and 15 bases separated the two germline ends. This CDR3 is CASSFSTGWSGYTF. CDR3 DNA sequence: TGTGCCAGCAGTTTCAGCACCGGGTGGAGTGGCTACACCTTC.

This clonotype was seen only a few times. The chain uses TRBV12-3 or TRBV12-4 and TRBJ2-5; TRBD2 matches at 9 bases. The J segment lost 6 bases and the V segment lost 8 bases, leaving 7 bases of the junction unmatched. The length of the CDR3 is 13 residues. The DNA of the CDR3 is TGTGCCAGCGGTTCTAGCGGGATGAAGACCCAGTACTTC. It yields the protein CASGSSGMKTQYF.

In regard to this clonotype: Here the CDR3 omits its conserved ending phenylalanine or tryptophan, so a read error is the likely source. CDR3 region: CASSLARGASTEAFS. CDR3 DNA: TGTGCCAGCAGCTTAGCGAGGGGGGCGAGCACTGAAGCTTTCTCT. V gene TRBV7-2 combines with J gene TRBJ1-1; possible D gene TRBD1, 6 bases. This CDR3 has 15 amino acids. V lost 0 bases and J 4 bases, leaving 12 bases between the germline ends. CDR1 and CDR2 (germline): SGHTA, FQGNSA.

This clonotype has a count of ten or more. For the CDR3, the DNA is TGTGCCAGCAGTGAGGGGGAGCAAGAGACCCAGTACTTC. It translates to CASSEGEQETQYF. The gene calls are TRBV2 and TRBJ2-5, with D tentatively TRBD1 or TRBD2 (5 bases each). Trimming removed 3 bases from V and 2 bases from J, with 7 bases in between. This CDR3 has 13 amino acids. In germline, CDR1 is SNHLY, CDR2 FYNNEI.

A word on this clonotype: The CDR3 does not close with the conserved phenylalanine or tryptophan, likely indicating a read error. It is unclear where the CDR3 begins or ends on the DNA, so no DNA is shown, and the CDR3 is as TCRdb lists it. V and J are TRBV15 and TRBJ1-6. A total of 8 residues make up the CDR3, ends included. Germline CDR1 reads LNHNV; CDR2 reads YYDKDF (reference sequence). CDR3: CATSREPT.

In this sample, this clonotype turned up many times. The CDR3 DNA reads TGTGCCAGCAGTTACGGAGCCGAGCAGTACTTC. It encodes CASSYGAEQYF. V is TRBV2 and J is TRBJ2-7; D not certain. This CDR3 has 11 amino acids. The V end was cut by 5 bases, the J end by 6 bases, with 8 bases between. Germline CDR1 is SNHLY and CDR2 is FYNNEI.

This clonotype was seen repeatedly, ten times or more. CDR3 nucleotides: TGTGCCAGCAGCTTCAATCCAGGGGGTATTAGCAATCAGCCCCAGCATTTT. Protein product: CASSFNPGGISNQPQHF. The chain has TRBV7-9 and TRBJ1-5, with 7 bases fitting TRBD1. This CDR3 is 17 amino acids long. The germline CDR1 and CDR2 sequences are SEHNR and FQNEAQ (reference sequence). The V and J ends lost 3 bases and 0 bases, in that order; junction bases with no gene match: 8.

The rearrangement joins TRBV5-1 to TRBJ1-2; TRBD1 matches at 7 bases. The CDR3 has 16 residues. Unmatched junction bases numbered 7, after V lost 0 bases and J lost 2 bases. Germline assignment: CDR1 SGHRS and CDR2 YFSETQ. Here the CDR3 reads CASSLGDRELNYGYTF. CDR3 nucleotides: TGCGCCAGCAGCTTGGGAGACAGGGAGTTAAACTATGGCTACACCTTC.

The gene calls are TRBV29-1 and TRBJ2-2; D is tentatively TRBD1 or TRBD2 (5 bases each). CDR3 size: 16 residues. Trimming removed 5 bases at V and 2 bases at J, with 18 bases between. The V gene's germline CDR1 is SQVTM and CDR2 ANQGSEA. The CDR3: CSVSPRPGTNTGELFF. As DNA, the CDR3 is TGCAGCGTTTCCCCCAGGCCGGGGACCAACACCGGGGAGCTGTTTTTT.